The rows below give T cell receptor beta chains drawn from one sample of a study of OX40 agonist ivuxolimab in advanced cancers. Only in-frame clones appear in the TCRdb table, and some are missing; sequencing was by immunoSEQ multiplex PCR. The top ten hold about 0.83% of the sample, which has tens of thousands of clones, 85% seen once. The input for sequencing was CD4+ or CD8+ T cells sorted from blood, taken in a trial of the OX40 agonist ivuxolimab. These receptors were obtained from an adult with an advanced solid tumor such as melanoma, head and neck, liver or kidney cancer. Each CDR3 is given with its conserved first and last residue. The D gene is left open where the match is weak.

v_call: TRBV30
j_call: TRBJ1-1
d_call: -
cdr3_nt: TGTGCCTGGAGTGTACGAGGGGGCACTGAAGCTTTCTTT
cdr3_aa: CAWSVRGGTEAFF

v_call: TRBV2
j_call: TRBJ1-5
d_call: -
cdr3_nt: TGTGCCAGCAGGGACGGCCCTTCGAGCCAGCATTTT
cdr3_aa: CASRDGPSSQHF

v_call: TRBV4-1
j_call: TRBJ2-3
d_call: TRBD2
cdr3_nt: TGCGCCAGCAGCCAGGGGGGACTAGCGGGGACCACAGATACGCAGTATTTT
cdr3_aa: CASSQGGLAGTTDTQYF

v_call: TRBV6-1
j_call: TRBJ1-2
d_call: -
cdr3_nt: TGTGCCAGCAGTGACCGGACCTGGGATGGCTACACCTTC
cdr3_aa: CASSDRTWDGYTF

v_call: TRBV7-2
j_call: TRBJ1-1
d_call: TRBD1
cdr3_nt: TGTGCCAGCAGCCCCACCCAGGGGGGGACGGTAGCTTTCTTT
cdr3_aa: CASSPTQGGTVAFF

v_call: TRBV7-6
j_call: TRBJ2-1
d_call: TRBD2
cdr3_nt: TGTGCCAGCAGCTTAGGATCGGGGGGGCACGTCAATGAGCAGTTCTTC
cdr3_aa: CASSLGSGGHVNEQFF

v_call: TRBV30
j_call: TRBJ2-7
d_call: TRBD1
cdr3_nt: TGTGCCTGGAGTCCCGAGACCGGGACAGGGCGCTACGAGCAGTACTTC
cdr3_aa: CAWSPETGTGRYEQYF

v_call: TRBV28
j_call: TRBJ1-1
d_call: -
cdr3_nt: TGTGCCAGCAGTTATCCGACAGGCCGAATGAACACTGAAGCTTTCTTT
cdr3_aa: CASSYPTGRMNTEAFF

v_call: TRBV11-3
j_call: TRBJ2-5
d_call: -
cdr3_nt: TGCGCCAGCAGCTCCGTATGGCGGGACGTTACGGAGACCCAGTACTTC
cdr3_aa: CASSSVWRDVTETQYF

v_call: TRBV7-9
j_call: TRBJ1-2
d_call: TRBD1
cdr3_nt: TGTGCCAGCAGCTTATCACAGGGGGCGAGGGGCTACACCTTC
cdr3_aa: CASSLSQGARGYTF

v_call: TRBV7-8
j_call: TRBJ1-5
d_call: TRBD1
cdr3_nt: TGTGCCAGCAGCCGTGGAACCGGGACAGGGGGTGCTCAGCCCCAGCATTTT
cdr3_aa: CASSRGTGTGGAQPQHF

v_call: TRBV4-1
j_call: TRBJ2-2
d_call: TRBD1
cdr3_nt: TGCGCCAGCAGACAGGGGGCCGGGTTGGCCACCGGGGAGCTGTTTTTT
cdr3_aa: CASRQGAGLATGELFF

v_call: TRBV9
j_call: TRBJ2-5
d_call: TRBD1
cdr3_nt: TGTGCCAGCAGCGTATCCGGACAGGGGCTTGAGACCCAGTACTTC
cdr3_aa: CASSVSGQGLETQYF

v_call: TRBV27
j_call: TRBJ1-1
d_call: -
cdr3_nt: TGTGCCAGCAGTTTAAGGGGTGGGAACACTGAAGCTTTCTTT
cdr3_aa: CASSLRGGNTEAFF

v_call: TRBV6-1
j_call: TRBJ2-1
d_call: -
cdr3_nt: TGTGCCAGCAGTGGCGGACTAACCCTGGGTTCTCGTGAGCAGTTCTTC
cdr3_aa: CASSGGLTLGSREQFF

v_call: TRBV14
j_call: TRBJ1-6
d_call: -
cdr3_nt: TGTGCCAGCAGCAGGGTCCCAAGAAGGAATTCACCCCTCCACTTT
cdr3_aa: CASSRVPRRNSPLHF